This is a list of T cell receptor beta chains from one sample in a study of vaccination effects on CD4 cells after COVID-19. Repertoires were generated with immunoSEQ multiplex PCR, while TCRdb's copy carries only in-frame clones and drops some. Seen here are approximately 74,000 clones, about 73% observed once, and the top ten hold 2% to 3%. Their target antigens are unknown. The sample here was CD4+ T cells from PBMCs cultured without peptide, taken after COVID-19 vaccination. The source of these receptors is a human donor who received a COVID-19 vaccine. Each CDR3 is given with its conserved first and last residue. D genes are given only for firm matches. Clone sizes are given selectively: once, few, many, or a class where the clone is expanded.

TRBJ1-2,.,TRBV5-6,.,CASSLYSGPGLTEAYGYTF,TGTGCCAGCAGCTTGTATTCTGGTCCCGGGCTAACCGAGGCCTATGGCTACACCTTC
TRBJ2-6,.,TRBV6-5,.,CASSPSGSGANVLTF,TGTGCCAGCAGCCCCAGTGGATCTGGGGCCAACGTCCTGACTTTC
TRBJ2-3,.,TRBV5-1,TRBD1,CASSLAGGINTQYF,TGCGCCAGCAGCTTGGCAGGGGGCATTAATACGCAGTATTTT
TRBJ2-5,.,TRBV24-1,TRBD2,CATSDTSGGAWETQYF,TGTGCCACCAGTGATACTAGCGGGGGGGCCTGGGAGACCCAGTACTTC
TRBJ1-5,few,TRBV5-5,.,CASSLDGALYSNQPQHF,TGTGCCAGCAGCTTGGACGGAGCACTTTATAGCAATCAGCCCCAGCATTTT
TRBJ2-3,.,TRBV5-8,.,CASPTLAPESTDTQYF,TGTGCCAGCCCAACCCTAGCGCCAGAAAGCACAGATACGCAGTATTTT
TRBJ1-4,.,TRBV6-6,.,CASSPVRVKLFF,TGTGCCAGTTCCCCCGTCCGGGTGAAACTGTTTTTT
TRBJ2-1,.,TRBV4-2,TRBD2,CASSLLAGGGDEQFF,TGTGCCAGCAGCCTACTAGCGGGGGGCGGGGATGAGCAGTTCTTC
TRBJ1-5,.,TRBV18,.,CASSPGPGLLNQPQHF,TGTGCCAGCTCACCTGGGCCAGGGTTATTGAATCAGCCCCAGCATTTT
TRBJ1-1,.,TRBV2,TRBD1,CASSENRGNTEAFF,TGTGCCAGCAGTGAGAACAGGGGGAACACTGAAGCTTTCTTT
TRBJ1-3,few,TRBV6-5,TRBD1,CASTKTGTGNTIYF,TGTGCCAGCACAAAGACAGGGACTGGAAACACCATATATTTT
TRBJ1-5,.,TRBV18,TRBD1,CASSPVGQINQPQHF,TGTGCCAGCTCACCAGTGGGACAGATCAATCAGCCCCAGCATTTT
TRBJ1-3,.,TRBV6-5,TRBD1,CASSYDRGEGNTIYF,TGTGCCAGCAGTTACGACAGGGGTGAGGGAAACACCATATATTTT
TRBJ1-1,.,TRBV9,.,CASSVSSGEAFF,TGTGCCAGCAGCGTATCTAGTGGGGAAGCTTTCTTT
TRBJ1-1,.,TRBV2,.,CASNGNTEAFF,TGTGCCAGCAATGGGAACACTGAAGCTTTCTTT